This TCR beta chain was sequenced for a study of blood T cell repertoires in COVID-19 (dated by TCRdb to about 2020). Study-level background: The collaborator samples originated in the United States, Italy and Spain and spanned the acute and convalescent phases of COVID-19. The repertoires were released in a freely available public database meant as a resource for research on the immune response to SARS-CoV-2. Subjects who had been exposed to COVID-19, were actively infected with it, or had recovered from it provided the deeply sampled blood TCRbeta repertoires that made up the dataset. The samples were drawn from two sources: the first 160 participants of the ongoing ImmuneRACE study, and approximately 1,300 subjects contributed by 6 global collaborators. The material from the prospective study consisted of cDNA or gDNA derived from T cells, B-cell-depleted T cells, or PBMCs. The sample metadata nearly always contained a de-identified subject ID, COVID-19 status, age in years and sex. Where available, HLA class I and class II types were obtained from metadata supplied by the sample provider rather than from assay-based typing.

Collaborating institutions collected whole blood in K2EDTA tubes following their own protocols. For TCRbeta analysis, collaborators shipped samples as frozen whole blood, isolated PBMCs, or DNA extracted from either of those sample types. The immunoSEQ Assay, a bias-controlled multiplex PCR, was used to amplify TCRbeta CDR3 regions from genomic DNA. On the authors' methods: The number of nucleated cells in each sample was estimated by amplification of reference gene primers within the assay. To quantify the absolute abundance of each unique TCRbeta CDR3 rearrangement, sequence reads were collapsed and filtered. For each sample, productive Simpson clonality was calculated as the square root of Simpson's diversity index over productive rearrangements. The clones in this table, taken by TCRdb from immuneACCESS, are in-frame only. Not every clone is retained; where verified, under half of the shortfall comes from an unresolved V gene, and the cause of the rest is unknown. V and J calls and clone size come straight from that table; D and trimming were deduced from the DNA. For this sample there are 200,000 to 250,000 clones; 80% appear just once. The ten most abundant clones make up 10% to 15% of the sample.

A few counts support this clone. Its antigen remains undetermined. No base quality information exists; no much larger clone differs at one position. General findings and caveats noted by the study authors: The amount of clinical and demographic metadata varied by source and participant and was provided uncurated.

V lost 0 bases and J lost 8 bases; the stretch between them is 13 bases long. CDR1 and CDR2 (MNHEY, SMNVEV) derive from the germline V gene (reference sequence). From its cysteine to its phenylalanine, the CDR3 spans 14 amino acids. The entry retains the CDR3 DNA only, 42 bases that are in frame from base 1. The sequencing input was peripheral blood. The origin of this receptor is a human donor in a cohort sampled during active COVID-19. The rearranged chain carries TRBV27 and TRBJ1-2; the D gene identity is not certain. The DNA sequence follows: TGTGCCAGCAGTTTATCAGCGAGAGGCGTAGGCTACACCTTC. Its product reads: CASSLSARGVGYTF.